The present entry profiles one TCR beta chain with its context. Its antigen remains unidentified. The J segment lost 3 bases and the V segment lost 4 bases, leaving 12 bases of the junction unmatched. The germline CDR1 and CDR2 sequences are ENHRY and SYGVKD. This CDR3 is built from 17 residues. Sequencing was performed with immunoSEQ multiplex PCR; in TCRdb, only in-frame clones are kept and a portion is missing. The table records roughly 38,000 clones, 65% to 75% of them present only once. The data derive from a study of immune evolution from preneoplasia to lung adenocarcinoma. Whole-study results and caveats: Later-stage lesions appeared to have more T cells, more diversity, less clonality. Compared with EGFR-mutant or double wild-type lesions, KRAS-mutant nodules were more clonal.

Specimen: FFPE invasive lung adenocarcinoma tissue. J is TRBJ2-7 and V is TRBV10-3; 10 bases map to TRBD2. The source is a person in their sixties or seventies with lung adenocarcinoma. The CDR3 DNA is TGTGCCATCAGTGGGCCTAGCGGGAGAGTACTGTACTACGAGCAGTACTTC. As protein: CAISGPSGRVLYYEQYF.